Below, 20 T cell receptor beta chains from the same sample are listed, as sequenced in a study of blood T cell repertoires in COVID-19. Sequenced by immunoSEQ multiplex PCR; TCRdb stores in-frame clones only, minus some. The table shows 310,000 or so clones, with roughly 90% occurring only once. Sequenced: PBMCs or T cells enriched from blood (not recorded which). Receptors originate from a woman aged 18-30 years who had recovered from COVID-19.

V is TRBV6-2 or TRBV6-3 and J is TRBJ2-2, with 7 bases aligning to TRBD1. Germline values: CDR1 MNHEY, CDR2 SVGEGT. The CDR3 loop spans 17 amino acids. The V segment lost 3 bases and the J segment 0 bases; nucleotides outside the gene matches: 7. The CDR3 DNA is TGTGCCAGCAGTTATACCCCGGGACAGCCGAACACCGGGGAGCTGTTTTTT. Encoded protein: CASSYTPGQPNTGELFF.

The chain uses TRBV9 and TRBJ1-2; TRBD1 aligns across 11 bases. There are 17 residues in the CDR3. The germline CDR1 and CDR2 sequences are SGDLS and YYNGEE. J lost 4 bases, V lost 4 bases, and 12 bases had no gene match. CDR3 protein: CASSPRTGGAWIYGYTF. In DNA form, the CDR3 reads TGTGCCAGCAGCCCCCGGACAGGGGGCGCGTGGATCTATGGCTACACCTTC.

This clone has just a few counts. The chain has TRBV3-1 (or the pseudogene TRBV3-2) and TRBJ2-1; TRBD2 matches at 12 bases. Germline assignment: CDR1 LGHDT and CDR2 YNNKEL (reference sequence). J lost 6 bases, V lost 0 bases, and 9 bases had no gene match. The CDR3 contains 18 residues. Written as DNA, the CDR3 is TGTGCCAGCAGCCAAGATAGAATTGGACTAGCGGGAACCAATGAGCAGTTCTTC. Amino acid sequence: CASSQDRIGLAGTNEQFF.

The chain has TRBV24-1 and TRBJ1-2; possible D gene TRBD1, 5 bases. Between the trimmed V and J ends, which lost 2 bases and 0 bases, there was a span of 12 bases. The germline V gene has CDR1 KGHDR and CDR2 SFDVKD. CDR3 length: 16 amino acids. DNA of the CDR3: TGTGCCACCAGTGATTCGACCCGGGGGGCTAACTATGGCTACACCTTC. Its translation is CATSDSTRGANYGYTF.

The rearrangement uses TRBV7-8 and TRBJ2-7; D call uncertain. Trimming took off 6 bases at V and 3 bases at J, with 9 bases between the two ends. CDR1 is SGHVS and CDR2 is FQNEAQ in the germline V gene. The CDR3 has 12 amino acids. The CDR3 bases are TGTGCCAGCAGTCGAGTAGACTACGAGCAGTACTTC. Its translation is CASSRVDYEQYF.

CDR3 sequence: CASSLAAGTYGYTF. The CDR3 DNA sequence: TGTGCCAGCAGCTTAGCGGCGGGCACTTATGGCTACACCTTC. This chain links TRBV7-8 with TRBJ1-2; D gene uncertain. Trimming left V 0 bases short and J 5 bases short, with 10 bases between. Germline CDR1 SGHVS, CDR2 FQNEAQ. The CDR3 sequence is 14 residues long.

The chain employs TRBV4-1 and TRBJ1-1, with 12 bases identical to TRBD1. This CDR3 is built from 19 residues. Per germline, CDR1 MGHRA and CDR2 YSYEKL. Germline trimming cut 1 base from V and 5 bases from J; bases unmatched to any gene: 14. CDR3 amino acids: CASSQVRDRGLMAWTEAFF. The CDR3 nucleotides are TGCGCCAGCAGCCAAGTGCGGGACAGGGGGCTGATGGCTTGGACTGAAGCTTTCTTT.

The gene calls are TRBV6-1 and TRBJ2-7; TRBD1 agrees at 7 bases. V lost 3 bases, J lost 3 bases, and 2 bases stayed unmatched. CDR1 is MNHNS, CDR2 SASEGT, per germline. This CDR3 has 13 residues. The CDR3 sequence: CASSDRDSYEQYF. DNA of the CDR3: TGTGCCAGCAGTGACCGGGACAGCTACGAGCAGTACTTC.

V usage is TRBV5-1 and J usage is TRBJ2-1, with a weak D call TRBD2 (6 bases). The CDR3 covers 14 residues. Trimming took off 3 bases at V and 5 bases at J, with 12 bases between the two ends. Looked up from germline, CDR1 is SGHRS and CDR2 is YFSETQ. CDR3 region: CASSSPGLHNEQFF. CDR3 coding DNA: TGCGCCAGCAGCTCACCGGGACTCCACAATGAGCAGTTCTTC.

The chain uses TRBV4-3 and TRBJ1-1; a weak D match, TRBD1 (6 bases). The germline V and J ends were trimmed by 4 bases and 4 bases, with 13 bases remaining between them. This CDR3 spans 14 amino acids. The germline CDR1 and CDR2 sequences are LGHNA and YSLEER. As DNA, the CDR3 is TGCGCCAGCAGCCGTAAACAGGGTGGCACTGAAGCTTTCTTT. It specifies CASSRKQGGTEAFF.

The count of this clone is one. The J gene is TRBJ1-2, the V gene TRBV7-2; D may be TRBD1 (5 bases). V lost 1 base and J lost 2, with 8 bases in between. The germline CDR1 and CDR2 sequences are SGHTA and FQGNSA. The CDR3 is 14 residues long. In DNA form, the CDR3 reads TGTGCCAGCAGCTTAGGGACACCCAACTATGGCTACACCTTC. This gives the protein CASSLGTPNYGYTF.

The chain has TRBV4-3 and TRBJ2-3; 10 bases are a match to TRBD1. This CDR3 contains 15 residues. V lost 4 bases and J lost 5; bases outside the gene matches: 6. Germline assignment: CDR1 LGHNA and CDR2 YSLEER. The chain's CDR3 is CASSRDRGPQDTQYF. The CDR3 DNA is TGCGCCAGCAGCCGAGACAGGGGGCCGCAAGATACGCAGTATTTT.

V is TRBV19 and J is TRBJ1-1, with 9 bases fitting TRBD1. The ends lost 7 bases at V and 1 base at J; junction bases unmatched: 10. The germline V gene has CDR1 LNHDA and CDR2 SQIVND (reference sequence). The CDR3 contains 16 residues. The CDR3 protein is CASKKYRGPGNTEAFF. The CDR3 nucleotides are TGTGCCAGTAAAAAATACAGGGGGCCCGGGAACACTGAAGCTTTCTTT.

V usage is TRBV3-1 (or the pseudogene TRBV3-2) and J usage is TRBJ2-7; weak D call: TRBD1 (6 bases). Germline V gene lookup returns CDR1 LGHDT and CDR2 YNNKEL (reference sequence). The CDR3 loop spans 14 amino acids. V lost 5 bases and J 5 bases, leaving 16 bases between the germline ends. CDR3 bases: TGTGCCAGCAGCGCCCAAACAGGGATCAACGAGCAGTACTTC. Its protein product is CASSAQTGINEQYF.

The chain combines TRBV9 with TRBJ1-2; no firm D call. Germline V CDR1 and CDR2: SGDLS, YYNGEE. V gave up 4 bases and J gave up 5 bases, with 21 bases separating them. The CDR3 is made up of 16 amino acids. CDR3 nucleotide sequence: TGTGCCAGCAGCCATCAGAGTGGCGGGCTGCGGTATGGCTACACCTTC. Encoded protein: CASSHQSGGLRYGYTF.

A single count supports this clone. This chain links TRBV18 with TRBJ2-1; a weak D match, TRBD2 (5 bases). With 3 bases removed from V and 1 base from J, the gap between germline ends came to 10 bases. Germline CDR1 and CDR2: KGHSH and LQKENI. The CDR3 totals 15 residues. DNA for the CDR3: TGTGCCAGCTCACCCATCCTAGCATCCTACAATGAGCAGTTCTTC. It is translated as CASSPILASYNEQFF.

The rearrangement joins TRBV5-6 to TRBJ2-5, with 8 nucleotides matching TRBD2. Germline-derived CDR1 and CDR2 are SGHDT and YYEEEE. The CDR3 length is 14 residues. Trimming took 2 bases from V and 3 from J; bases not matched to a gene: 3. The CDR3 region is CASSFSGSKETQYF. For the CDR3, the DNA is TGTGCCAGCAGCTTCAGCGGGAGCAAAGAGACCCAGTACTTC.

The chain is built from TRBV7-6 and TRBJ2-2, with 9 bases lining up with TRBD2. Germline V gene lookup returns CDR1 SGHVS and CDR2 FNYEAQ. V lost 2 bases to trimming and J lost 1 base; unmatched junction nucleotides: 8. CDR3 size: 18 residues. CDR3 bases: TGTGCCAGCAGCTTATTGGTAGCGGGAGAGGAGAACACCGGGGAGCTGTTTTTT. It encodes CASSLLVAGEENTGELFF.

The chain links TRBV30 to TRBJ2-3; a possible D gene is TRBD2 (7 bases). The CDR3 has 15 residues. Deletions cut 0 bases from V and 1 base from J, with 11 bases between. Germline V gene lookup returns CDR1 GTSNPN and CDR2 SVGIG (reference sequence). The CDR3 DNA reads TGTGCCTGGAGTGTCGGGGGGCTGGGCACAGATACGCAGTATTTT. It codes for CAWSVGGLGTDTQYF. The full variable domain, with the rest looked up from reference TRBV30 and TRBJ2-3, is SQTIHQWPATLVQPVGSPLSLECTVEGTSNPNLYWYRQAAGRGLQLLFYSVGIGQISSEVPQNLSASRPQDRQFILSSKKLLLSDSGFYLCAWSVGGLGTDTQYFGPGTRLTVL.

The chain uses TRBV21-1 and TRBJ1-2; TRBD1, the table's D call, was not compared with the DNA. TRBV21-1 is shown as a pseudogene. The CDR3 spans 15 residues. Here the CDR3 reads CASSKAWGTHYGYTF. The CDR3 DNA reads TGTGCCAGCAGCAAAGCCTGGGGGACACACTATGGCTACACCTTC.